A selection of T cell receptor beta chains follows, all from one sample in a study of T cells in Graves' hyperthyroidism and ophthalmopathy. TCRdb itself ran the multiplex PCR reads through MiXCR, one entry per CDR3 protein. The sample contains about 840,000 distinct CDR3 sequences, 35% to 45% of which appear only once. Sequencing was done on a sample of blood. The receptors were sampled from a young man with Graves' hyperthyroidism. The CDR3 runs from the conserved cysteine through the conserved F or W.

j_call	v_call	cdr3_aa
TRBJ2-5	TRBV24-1	CATSGTAQETQYF
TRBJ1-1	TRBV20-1	CSARVGVGTEAFF
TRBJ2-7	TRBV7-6	CASSSGPTSYEQYF
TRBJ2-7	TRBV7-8	CASSFVSGTYEQYF
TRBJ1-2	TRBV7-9	CASSLTGGSDGYTF
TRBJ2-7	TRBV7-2	CASSSVGTGELYF
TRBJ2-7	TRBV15	CATSRELGGPYEQYF
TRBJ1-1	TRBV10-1	CASSSLGQGVAEAFF
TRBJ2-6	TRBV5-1	CASSSRAYSGANVLTF
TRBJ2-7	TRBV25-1	CASNTGTSGVDYEQYF
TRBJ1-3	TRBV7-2	CASSPDRMNTIYF
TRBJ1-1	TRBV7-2	CASSLGRGYTEAFF
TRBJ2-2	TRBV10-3	CAILGANTGELFF
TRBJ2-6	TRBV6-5	CASSYGPGANVLTF
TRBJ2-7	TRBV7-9	CASSLSGFGDEQYF
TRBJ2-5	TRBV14	CASSQRGVWEETQYF
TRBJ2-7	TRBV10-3	CAIGGTMYEQYF
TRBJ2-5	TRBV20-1	CSASIGLAGQETQYF
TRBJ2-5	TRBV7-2	CASTQTGTRETQYF
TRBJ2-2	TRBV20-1	CSARHRGTGELFF
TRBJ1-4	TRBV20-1	CSARGNFAHEKLFF
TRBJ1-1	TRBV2	CASEGRGRAFF
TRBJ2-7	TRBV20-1	CSARQSYEQYF
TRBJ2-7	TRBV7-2	CASGSGRRLYEQYF
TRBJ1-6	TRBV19	CASSKSEVDGSPLHF
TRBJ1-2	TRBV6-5	CASRSPTGEGYTF
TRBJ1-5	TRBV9	CASSVGGGAPDQPQHF
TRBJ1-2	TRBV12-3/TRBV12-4	CASAPGGRIYGYTF
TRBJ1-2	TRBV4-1	CASSQDGGAGYGYTF
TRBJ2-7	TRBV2	CASSRAGADEQYF
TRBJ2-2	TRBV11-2	CASSFELAGNTGELFF
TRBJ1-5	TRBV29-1	CSVGRGRDQPQHF
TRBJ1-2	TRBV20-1	CSARDWDGGQGSYGYTF
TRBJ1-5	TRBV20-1	CSARAGVRRNQPQHF
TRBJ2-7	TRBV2	CASRQDSSLEQYF
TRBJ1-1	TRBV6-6	CASTLGASTEAFF
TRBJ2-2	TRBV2	CAKKGLAGAPNTGELFF
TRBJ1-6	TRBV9	CASSAGGDGSYNPPLHF
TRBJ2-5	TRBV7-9	CASSSQGQGGETQYF